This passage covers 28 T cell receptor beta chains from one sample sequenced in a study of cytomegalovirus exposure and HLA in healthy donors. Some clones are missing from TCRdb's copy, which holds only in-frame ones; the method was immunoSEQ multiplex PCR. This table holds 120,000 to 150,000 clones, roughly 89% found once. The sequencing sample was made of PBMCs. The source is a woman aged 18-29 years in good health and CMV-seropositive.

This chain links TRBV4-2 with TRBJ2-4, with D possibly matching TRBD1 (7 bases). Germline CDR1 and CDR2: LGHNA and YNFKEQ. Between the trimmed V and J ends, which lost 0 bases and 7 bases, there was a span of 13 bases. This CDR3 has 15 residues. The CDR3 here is CASSQDPGGPNIQYF. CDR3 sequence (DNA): TGTGCCAGCAGCCAAGATCCAGGGGGGCCGAACATTCAGTACTTC.

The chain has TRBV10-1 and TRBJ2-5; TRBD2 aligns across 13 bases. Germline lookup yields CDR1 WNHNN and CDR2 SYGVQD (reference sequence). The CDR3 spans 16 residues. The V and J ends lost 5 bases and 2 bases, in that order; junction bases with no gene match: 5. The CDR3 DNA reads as TGCGCCAGCAGTCGGACTAGCGGGAGTGCACAAGAGACCCAGTACTTC. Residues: CASSRTSGSAQETQYF.

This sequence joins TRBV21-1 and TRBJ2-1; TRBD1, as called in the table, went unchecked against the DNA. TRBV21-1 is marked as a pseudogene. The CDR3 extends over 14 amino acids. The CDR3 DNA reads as TGTGCCAGCAGCAAAAGTAACAGCAGGAATGAGCAGTTCTTC. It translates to CASSKSNSRNEQFF.

The CDR3 sequence: CASSNRGLSGMTEAFF. Written as DNA, the CDR3 is TGCGCCAGCAGCAACCGTGGTCTGAGCGGGATGACTGAAGCTTTCTTT. The chain is built from TRBV5-1 and TRBJ1-1; D remains unclear. V was cut by 4 bases and J by 5 bases, with 21 bases left in between. Germline V lookup: CDR1 SGHRS, CDR2 YFSETQ. This CDR3 is built from 16 residues.

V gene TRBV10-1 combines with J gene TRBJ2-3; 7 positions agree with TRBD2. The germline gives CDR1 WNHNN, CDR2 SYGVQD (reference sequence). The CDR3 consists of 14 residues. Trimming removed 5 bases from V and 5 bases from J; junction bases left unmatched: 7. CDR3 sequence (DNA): TGCGCCAGCAGTCTCGCGGGAGCGGGAGATACGCAGTATTTT. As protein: CASSLAGAGDTQYF.

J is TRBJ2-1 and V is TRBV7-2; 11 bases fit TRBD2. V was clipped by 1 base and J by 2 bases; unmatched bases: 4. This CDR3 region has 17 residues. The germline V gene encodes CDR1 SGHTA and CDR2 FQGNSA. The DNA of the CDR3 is TGTGCCAGCAGCTTAGTCCGTAGCGGGAGGGCCTACAATGAGCAGTTCTTC. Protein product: CASSLVRSGRAYNEQFF.

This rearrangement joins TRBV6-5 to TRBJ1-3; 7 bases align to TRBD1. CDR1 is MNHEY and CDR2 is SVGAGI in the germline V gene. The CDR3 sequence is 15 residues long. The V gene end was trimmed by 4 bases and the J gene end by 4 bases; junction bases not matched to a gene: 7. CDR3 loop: CASSFVGGRGNTIYF. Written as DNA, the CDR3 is TGTGCCAGCAGTTTCGTAGGGGGCCGGGGAAACACCATATATTTT.

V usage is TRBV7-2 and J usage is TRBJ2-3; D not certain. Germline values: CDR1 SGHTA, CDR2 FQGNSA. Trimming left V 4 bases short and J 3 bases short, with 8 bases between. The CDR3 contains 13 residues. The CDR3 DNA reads TGTGCCAGCAGCTCTAGTAGAACAGATACGCAGTATTTT. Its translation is CASSSSRTDTQYF.

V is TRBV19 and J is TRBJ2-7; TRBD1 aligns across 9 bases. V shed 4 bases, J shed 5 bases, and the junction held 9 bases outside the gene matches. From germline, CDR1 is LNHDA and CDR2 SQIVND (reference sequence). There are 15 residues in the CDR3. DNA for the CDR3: TGTGCCAGTAGTAGGGGACGACAGGGGGTAGACGAGCAGTACTTC. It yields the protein CASSRGRQGVDEQYF.

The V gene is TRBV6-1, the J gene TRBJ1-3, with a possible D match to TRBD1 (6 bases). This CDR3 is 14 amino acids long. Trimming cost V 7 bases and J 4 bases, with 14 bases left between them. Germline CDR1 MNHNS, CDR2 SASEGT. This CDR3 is CASMIGGGGNTIYF. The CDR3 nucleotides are TGTGCCAGCATGATTGGGGGCGGGGGAAACACCATATATTTT.

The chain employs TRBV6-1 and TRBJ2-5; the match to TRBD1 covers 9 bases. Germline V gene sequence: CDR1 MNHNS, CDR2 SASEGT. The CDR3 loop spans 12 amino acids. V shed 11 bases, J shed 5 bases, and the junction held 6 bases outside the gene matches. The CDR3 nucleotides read TGTGCCGGCGGACAGGGGTTGGAGACCCAGTACTTC. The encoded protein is CAGGQGLETQYF.

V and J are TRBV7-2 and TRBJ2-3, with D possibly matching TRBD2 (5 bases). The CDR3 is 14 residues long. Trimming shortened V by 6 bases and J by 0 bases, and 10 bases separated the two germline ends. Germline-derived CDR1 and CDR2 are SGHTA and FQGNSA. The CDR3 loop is CASSPRESTDTQYF. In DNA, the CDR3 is TGTGCCAGCAGTCCGAGGGAGAGCACAGATACGCAGTATTTT.

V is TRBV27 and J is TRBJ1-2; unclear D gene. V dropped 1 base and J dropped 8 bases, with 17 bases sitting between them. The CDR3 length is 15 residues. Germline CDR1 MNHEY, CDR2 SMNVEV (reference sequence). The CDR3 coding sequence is TGTGCCAGCAGTTTATTGAGTCGACCTCTGGAGGGCTACACCTTC. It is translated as CASSLLSRPLEGYTF.

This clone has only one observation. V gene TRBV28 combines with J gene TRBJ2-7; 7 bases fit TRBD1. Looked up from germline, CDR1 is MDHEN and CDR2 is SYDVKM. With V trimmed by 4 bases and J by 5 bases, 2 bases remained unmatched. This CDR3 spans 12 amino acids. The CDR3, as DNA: TGTGCCAGCAGTTCAGGACAGGACGAGCAGTACTTC. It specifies CASSSGQDEQYF.

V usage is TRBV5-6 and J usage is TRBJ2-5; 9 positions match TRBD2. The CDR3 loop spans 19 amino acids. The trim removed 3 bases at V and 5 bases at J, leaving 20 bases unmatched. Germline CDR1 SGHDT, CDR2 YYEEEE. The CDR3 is CASSSGGISGRRWGETQYF. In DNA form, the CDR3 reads TGTGCCAGCAGCTCGGGCGGGATAAGCGGGAGGCGTTGGGGCGAGACCCAGTACTTC.

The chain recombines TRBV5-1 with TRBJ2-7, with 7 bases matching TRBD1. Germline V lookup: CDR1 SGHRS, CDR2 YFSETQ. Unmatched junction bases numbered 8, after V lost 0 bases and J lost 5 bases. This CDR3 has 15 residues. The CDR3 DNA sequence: TGCGCCAGCAGCTTGGCCCTAGGACAGGCCAACGAGCAGTACTTC. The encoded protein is CASSLALGQANEQYF.

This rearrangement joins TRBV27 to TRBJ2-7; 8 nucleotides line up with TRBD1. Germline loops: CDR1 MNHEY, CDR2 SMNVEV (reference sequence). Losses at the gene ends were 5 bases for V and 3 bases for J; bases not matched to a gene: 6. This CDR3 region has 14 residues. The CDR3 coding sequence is TGTGCCAGCAGTCCACAGGGGGTATTCTACGAGCAGTACTTC. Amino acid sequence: CASSPQGVFYEQYF.

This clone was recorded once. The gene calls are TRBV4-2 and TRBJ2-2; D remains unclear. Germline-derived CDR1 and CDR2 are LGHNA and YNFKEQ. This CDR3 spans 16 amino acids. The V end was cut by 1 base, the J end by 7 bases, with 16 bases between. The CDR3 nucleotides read TGTGCCAGCAGCCAAGTGAGTCTTTTAAATGGCGGGGAGCTGTTTTTT. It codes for CASSQVSLLNGGELFF.

The chain's CDR3 is CASSPSNRGSYEQFF. DNA of the CDR3: TGTGCCAGCAGCCCCTCAAACCGGGGTAGTTATGAGCAGTTCTTC. The chain has TRBV11-3 and TRBJ2-1; a possible D gene is TRBD2 (5 bases). CDR1 and CDR2 (germline): SGHNT, YENEEA. The CDR3 consists of 15 residues. Deletions cut 5 bases from V and 8 bases from J, with 19 bases between. The whole variable domain, remainder taken from reference TRBV11-3 and TRBJ2-1, is EAGVVQSPRYKIIEKKQPVAFWCNPISGHNTLYWYLQNLGQGPELLIRYENEEAVDDSQLPKDRFSAERLKGVDSTLKIQPAELGDSAVYLCASSPSNRGSYEQFFGPGTRLTVL.

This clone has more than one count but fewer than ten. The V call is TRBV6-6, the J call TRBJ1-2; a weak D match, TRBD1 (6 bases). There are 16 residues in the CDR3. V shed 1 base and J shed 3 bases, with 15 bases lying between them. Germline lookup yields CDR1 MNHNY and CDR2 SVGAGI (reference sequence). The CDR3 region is CASSYLIQGVDYGYTF. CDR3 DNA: TGTGCCAGCAGTTACTTAATACAGGGCGTAGACTATGGCTACACCTTC.

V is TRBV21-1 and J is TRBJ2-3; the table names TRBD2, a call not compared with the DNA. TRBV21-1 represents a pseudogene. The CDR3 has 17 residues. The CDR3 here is CASSKAGTSGMGGTQYF. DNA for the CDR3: TGTGCCAGCAGCAAAGCCGGGACTAGCGGGATGGGAGGTACGCAGTATTTT.

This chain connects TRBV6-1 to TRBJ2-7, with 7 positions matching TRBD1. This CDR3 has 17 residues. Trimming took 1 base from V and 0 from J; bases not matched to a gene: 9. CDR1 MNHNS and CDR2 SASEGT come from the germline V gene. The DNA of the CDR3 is TGTGCCAGCAGTGAAGATTGGGACAGCGTTACCTCCTACGAGCAGTACTTC. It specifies CASSEDWDSVTSYEQYF.

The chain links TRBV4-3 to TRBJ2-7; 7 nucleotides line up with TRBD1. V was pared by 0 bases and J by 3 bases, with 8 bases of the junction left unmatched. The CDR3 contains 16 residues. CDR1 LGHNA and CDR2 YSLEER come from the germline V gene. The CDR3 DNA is TGCGCCAGCAGCCAAGATAGTCACAGGGGTAACTACGAGCAGTACTTC. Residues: CASSQDSHRGNYEQYF.

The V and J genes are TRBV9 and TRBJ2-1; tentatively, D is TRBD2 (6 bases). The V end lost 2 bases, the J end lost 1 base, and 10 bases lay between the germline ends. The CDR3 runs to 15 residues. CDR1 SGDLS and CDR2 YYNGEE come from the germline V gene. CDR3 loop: CASSVGTASYNEQFF. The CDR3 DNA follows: TGTGCCAGCAGCGTCGGGACTGCGTCCTACAATGAGCAGTTCTTC.

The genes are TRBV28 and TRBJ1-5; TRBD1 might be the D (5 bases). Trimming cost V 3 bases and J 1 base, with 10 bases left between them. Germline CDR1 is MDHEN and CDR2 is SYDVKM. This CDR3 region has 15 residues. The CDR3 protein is CASSFQGTSNQPQHF. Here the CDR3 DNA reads TGTGCCAGCAGTTTTCAGGGCACAAGCAATCAGCCCCAGCATTTT.

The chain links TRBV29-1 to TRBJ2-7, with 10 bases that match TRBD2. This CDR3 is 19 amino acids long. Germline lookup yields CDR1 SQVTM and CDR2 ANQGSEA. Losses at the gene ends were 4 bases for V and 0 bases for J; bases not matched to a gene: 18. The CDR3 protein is CSVADTSGTLQIRSYEQYF. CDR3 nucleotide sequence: TGCAGCGTTGCCGATACTAGCGGGACTCTTCAAATACGCTCCTACGAGCAGTACTTC.

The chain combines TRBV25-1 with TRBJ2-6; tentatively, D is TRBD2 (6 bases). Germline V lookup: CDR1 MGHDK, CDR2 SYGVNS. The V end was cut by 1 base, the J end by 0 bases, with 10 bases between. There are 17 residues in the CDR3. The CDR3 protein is CASSEWAGTSGANVLTF. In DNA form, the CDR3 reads TGTGCCAGCAGTGAATGGGCGGGGACCTCTGGGGCCAACGTCCTGACTTTC.

The CDR3 nucleotides are TGTGCCAGCAGCTACGGACAGGGTGACGAGCAGTACTTC. This gives the protein CASSYGQGDEQYF. This chain links TRBV11-3 with TRBJ2-7, with 8 nucleotides matching TRBD1. The V and J ends lost 4 bases and 5 bases, in that order; junction bases with no gene match: 4. Per the germline V gene, CDR1 is SGHNT and CDR2 is YENEEA. The CDR3 covers 13 residues.